One sample yielded the 14 T cell receptor beta chains listed below, sequenced in a study of cytomegalovirus exposure and HLA in healthy donors. PCR involved 60 Vbeta and 13 Jbeta primers. Method: immunoSEQ multiplex PCR; TCRdb's copy keeps in-frame clones and lacks some. The data contain some 70,000 clones, around three quarters of them singletons. Sequencing was carried out using PBMCs. These receptors were obtained from a man aged 18 to 35 in good health and CMV-seropositive.

In its sample, this clone was seen a few times. The rearrangement uses TRBV29-1 and TRBJ2-7; tentative D call: TRBD2 (7 bases). Between the trimmed V and J ends, which lost 3 bases and 6 bases, there was a span of 15 bases. The CDR3 is made up of 13 amino acids. Germline CDR1 is SQVTM and CDR2 is ANQGSEA. In nucleotides, the CDR3 is TGCAGCGTTGACAGGGGAACGGGGGGCGAGCAGTACTTC. Its translation: CSVDRGTGGEQYF.

The genes are TRBV30 and TRBJ1-4, with a possible D match to TRBD1 (5 bases). V was pared by 5 bases and J by 7 bases, with 14 bases between. The CDR3 is 13 residues long. The germline V gene encodes CDR1 GTSNPN and CDR2 SVGIG (reference sequence). The CDR3 coding sequence is TGTGCCTGGGGAGACAGTTTTAGTGAAAAACTGTTTTTT. This encodes CAWGDSFSEKLFF.

CDR3 sequence (DNA): TGTGCCAGCACCGTTTACGGACAGTCCTACGAGCAGTACTTC. Translation gives CASTVYGQSYEQYF. This chain joins TRBV28 and TRBJ2-7; a possible D gene is TRBD1 (6 bases). The length of the CDR3 is 14 residues. Trimming left V 7 bases short and J 1 base short, with 14 bases between. Germline-derived CDR1 and CDR2 are MDHEN and SYDVKM.

The chain is built from TRBV10-1 and TRBJ2-5; 8 bases map to TRBD1. Per the germline V gene, CDR1 is WNHNN and CDR2 is SYGVQD (reference sequence). This CDR3 comprises 15 residues. Losses at the gene ends were 2 bases for V and 4 bases for J; bases not matched to a gene: 6. The CDR3 nucleotides read TGCGCCAGCAGTGAGACCGGACAGGGTCCAGAGACCCAGTACTTC. The encoded protein is CASSETGQGPETQYF.

This clone has a handful of counts. J is TRBJ2-6 and V is TRBV2; D might be TRBD2 (6 bases). The V end lost 6 bases, the J end lost 11 bases, and 14 bases lay between the germline ends. This CDR3 comprises 13 residues. Germline values: CDR1 SNHLY, CDR2 FYNNEI. The CDR3, as DNA: TGTGCCAGCAGATTCGGGACTCTCGACGTCCTGACTTTC. It encodes CASRFGTLDVLTF.

The CDR3: CASSEAREGPQHF. The CDR3 DNA reads TGTGCCAGCAGTGAAGCTAGAGAGGGGCCCCAGCATTTT. V gene TRBV2 combines with J gene TRBJ1-5; D unresolved. Germline V gene data show CDR1 as SNHLY and CDR2 as FYNNEI. Deletions cut 0 bases from V and 9 bases from J, with 9 bases between. This CDR3 region has 13 residues. The whole variable domain, filled in from reference TRBV2 and TRBJ1-5, reads EPEVTQTPSHQVTQMGQEVILRCVPISNHLYFYWYRQILGQKVEFLVSFYNNEISEKSEIFDDQFSVERPDGSNFTLKIRSTKLEDSAMYFCASSEAREGPQHFGDGTRLSIL.

This clone was observed a few times. The chain recombines TRBV6-1 with TRBJ1-1; 8 bases are a match to TRBD1. J gave up 1 base and V 10 bases, and 11 bases lay outside the gene matches. This CDR3 spans 15 amino acids. CDR1 and CDR2 (germline): MNHNS, SASEGT. Here the CDR3 DNA reads TGTGCCATCCAAGACAGGGGCTTGGGGAACACTGAAGCTTTCTTT. Amino acids: CAIQDRGLGNTEAFF.

The chain has TRBV18 and TRBJ2-5; D uncertain. Germline values: CDR1 KGHSH, CDR2 LQKENI. Trimming shortened V by 3 bases and J by 2 bases, and 10 bases separated the two germline ends. This CDR3 spans 14 amino acids. The CDR3 DNA follows: TGTGCCAGCTCACCGACGGGTGTTCAAGAGACCCAGTACTTC. Its protein is CASSPTGVQETQYF.

This chain links TRBV5-1 with TRBJ2-5; 8 bases fit TRBD2. Per germline, CDR1 SGHRS and CDR2 YFSETQ. The CDR3 covers 16 residues. The J segment lost 4 bases and the V segment lost 0 bases, leaving 8 bases of the junction unmatched. The CDR3 DNA reads TGCGCCAGCAGCTTGGCTAGCCTGAGCGGGAGAGAGACCCAGTACTTC. The encoded protein is CASSLASLSGRETQYF.

The chain joins TRBV13 to TRBJ1-1; 11 bases map to TRBD1. The CDR3 length is 16 residues. Germline CDR1 reads PRHDT; CDR2 reads FYEKMQ (reference sequence). V lost 1 base and J lost 6; bases outside the gene matches: 7. CDR3 amino acids: CASSLAWTGGLPEAFF. CDR3 bases: TGTGCCAGCAGCTTAGCGTGGACAGGGGGCTTACCTGAAGCTTTCTTT.

This clone was seen just once. The chain carries TRBV18 and TRBJ2-3, with D possibly matching TRBD1 (5 bases). CDR1 is KGHSH and CDR2 is LQKENI in the germline V gene. V lost 3 bases and J lost 4, with 11 bases in between. The CDR3 has 14 residues. The CDR3 loop reads CASSPSLRADTQYF. CDR3 sequence (DNA): TGTGCCAGCTCACCGAGCCTCAGGGCAGATACGCAGTATTTT.

V usage is TRBV25-1 and J usage is TRBJ1-1; a weak D match, TRBD1 (5 bases). The CDR3 has 12 amino acids. Germline V CDR1 and CDR2: MGHDK, SYGVNS. The CDR3 DNA sequence: TGTGAATCGGGGGATATGAACACTGAAGCTTTCTTT. Translated: CESGDMNTEAFF.

This chain links TRBV6-5 with TRBJ2-7; 7 bases are shared with TRBD2. CDR3 length equals 15 residues. Germline V gives CDR1 MNHEY, CDR2 SVGAGI. J was trimmed by 6 bases and V by 5 bases; bases with no gene match: 13. The CDR3 DNA reads TGTGCCAGCAGTCCCGGCGGGAGTCCGGGAGGCGAGCAGTACTTC. It yields the protein CASSPGGSPGGEQYF.

This clone was counted a single time. V usage is TRBV5-1 and J usage is TRBJ1-1; no firm D call. Trimming took 0 bases from V and 4 from J, leaving 10 bases between them. This CDR3 contains 14 residues. The germline V gene encodes CDR1 SGHRS and CDR2 YFSETQ. CDR3 sequence: CASSLGSLGTEAFF. CDR3 coding DNA: TGCGCCAGCAGCTTGGGGAGCTTAGGCACTGAAGCTTTCTTT.